This T cell receptor beta chain was sequenced during a study of T cell responses to AZD1222 COVID-19 vaccine. Assay used: immunoSEQ multiplex PCR; TCRdb lists only in-frame clones, some missing. The sample lists some 62,000 clones, around three quarters seen once, with roughly an eighth in the top ten. This clone was seen once. Germline-derived CDR1 and CDR2 are MRHNA and SNTAGT. Trimming took 2 bases from V and 5 from J, leaving 9 bases between them. The CDR3 consists of 13 residues. This chain connects TRBV6-4 to TRBJ1-2, with D possibly being TRBD1 (5 bases). This sequence originates from an adult in good health. The sequences come from peripheral blood, collected on day 0 of AZD1222 vaccination. CDR3: CASSDGQEYGYTF. In DNA, the CDR3 is TGTGCCAGCAGTGACGGACAAGAATATGGCTACACCTTC.